Ten or more counts support the clone carrying this TCR beta chain. The antigen remains undetermined. This entry belongs to a study of T cell repertoires in cytomegalovirus infection. At the level of the study: Alongside well-studied HLA-B-restricted CMV epitopes, recently identified HLA-C-restricted CMV epitopes were also used. Matching HLA type and CMV infection were both indicated by public TCR beta signatures. General observations from the study: The ex vivo response showed dominance by HLA-C-restricted CMV-specific TCR beta clonotypes.

V lost 4 bases to trimming and J lost 4 bases, with 22 bases between them. The CDR3 consists of 17 residues. The germline gives CDR1 SGHTA, CDR2 FQGNSA. TCRdb re-called the reads through MiXCR, storing one row per CDR3 protein. Of hundreds of thousands of distinct CDR3 sequences listed, about 28% were seen once; the top ten hold around 20%. The chain combines TRBV7-2 with TRBJ1-2; D possibly corresponds to TRBD1 (6 bases). The sequences come from cultured PBMCs, collected from culture after CMV antigen stimulation. This sequence was found in a human donor in good health (CMV status not recorded). Some clones in this sample may be carry-over from other donors' samples. Written as DNA, the CDR3 is TGTGCCAGCAGCTCCCAAGGGGGGCCCCTAAGCCCCTATGGCTACACCTTC. Translated, it gives CASSSQGGPLSPYGYTF.